This T cell receptor beta chain came from a study of OX40 agonist ivuxolimab in advanced cancers. Sequencing used immunoSEQ multiplex PCR; TCRdb keeps in-frame clones, though not all of them. The profile shows about 87,000 clones, around nine tenths of them singletons. There are a few counts of this clone. Trimming took off 1 base at V and 8 bases at J, with 5 bases between the two ends. This CDR3 region has 11 residues. From germline, CDR1 is SGHTA and CDR2 FQGNSA. This clonotype was sampled from an adult with an advanced solid tumor such as melanoma, head and neck, liver or kidney cancer. Source: CD4+ or CD8+ T cells sorted from blood, taken in a trial of the OX40 agonist ivuxolimab. The chain links TRBV7-2 to TRBJ1-2; unclear D gene. The CDR3 spells CASSLVRGYTF. CDR3 nucleotides: TGTGCCAGCAGCTTAGTAAGAGGCTACACCTTC.